Each of the 21 T cell receptor beta chains below was sequenced from the same sample in a study of tissue T cells after allogeneic stem cell transplantation. Produced via immunoSEQ multiplex PCR; TCRdb's table is partial and in-frame only. The sample holds some 48,000 clones, roughly 75% seen once. Sequencing was done on a sample of sorted cells pooled from one or two spleens. The receptors were gathered from a pool of C57BL/6 mice in good health.

Worth noting for this clone: Gene names are the mouse ones. Sequencing ends 1 residue short of the CDR3 end; the germline J gene provides the rest. The chain is built from TRBV13-1 and TRBJ1-2; D gene unclear. Trimming cost V 0 bases and J 3 bases, with 6 bases left between them. CDR3 length equals 13 residues. Per the germline V gene, CDR1 is NSHNY and CDR2 is SYGAGN. The CDR3 loop reads CASSDAEDSDYTF. The part of the CDR3 DNA that was read is TGTGCCAGCAGTGATGCCGAGGACTCCGACTACACC.

Of note for this clone: The genes are named according to mouse. The DNA ends 1 residue before the CDR3 does, and the rest of the CDR3 is filled in from the germline J gene. Other DNA sequences of this sample code for an identical CDR3. The V gene is TRBV3, the J gene TRBJ2-5, with D hard to call. The V gene lost 1 base and the J gene lost 2 bases, with 7 bases spanning the gap. The germline V gene encodes CDR1 SNHLY and CDR2 FYNGKV (reference sequence). The CDR3 length is 14 residues. CDR3 DNA, as far as it was read: TGTGCCAGCAGCTTAGAGGGTTCCCAAGACACCCAGTAC. This encodes CASSLEGSQDTQY. The entire CDR3 sequence reads CASSLEGSQDTQYF.

About this clone: The listed genes are named as in mouse. The sequenced fragment ends 1 residue before the CDR3 boundary, so the rest is inferred from the germline J gene. This chain uses TRBV4 with TRBJ2-7; TRBD2 agrees at 11 bases. The CDR3 is 14 residues long. Germline-derived CDR1 and CDR2 are LGHDT and YNNKQL (reference sequence). Trimming removed 5 bases from V and 7 bases from J; junction bases left unmatched: 7. CDR3 in amino acids: CASSKLGGLREQYF. The sequenced CDR3 bases are TGTGCCAGCAGCAAACTGGGGGGGCTAAGGGAACAGTAC.

Turning to this clone: Gene names are mouse gene names. The read ends 1 residue early relative to the CDR3; the germline J gene fills the gap. The J gene is TRBJ2-5, the V gene TRBV5; tentative D call: TRBD1 (5 bases). Germline values: CDR1 LGHNA, CDR2 YNLKQL (reference sequence). The CDR3 is 13 amino acids. The V gene lost 2 bases and the J gene lost 4 bases, with 7 bases spanning the gap. The CDR3 bases that were read are TGTGCCAGCAGCCAAAACAGGAAAGACACCCAGTAC. Translation gives CASSQNRKDTQY. The complete CDR3 sequence is CASSQNRKDTQYF.

Remarks on this clone: Genes and germline are mouse. The CDR3 end falls 1 residue outside the read, so it is completed with the germline J gene. This chain connects TRBV12-1 to TRBJ2-7, with D possibly TRBD2 on 6 matching bases. Germline CDR1 reads SGHSN; CDR2 reads HYEKVE. Trimming pared 0 bases from V and 6 bases from J, leaving 8 bases between. The CDR3 runs to 12 residues. CDR3 bases read: TGTGCCAGCTCTCTCGCTGGGGCTGAACAGTAC. Its protein product is CASSLAGAEQY. The full-length CDR3 reads as CASSLAGAEQYF.

With respect to this clone: Gene names denote mouse genes. From the germline J gene comes the end of the CDR3, since the read stops 1 residue before it. The chain recombines TRBV23 with TRBJ2-5; the table names TRBD1, a call not compared with the DNA. The CDR3 extends over 15 amino acids. CDR1 is KGHTA, CDR2 FQNQQP, per germline. Incomplete CDR3 DNA: TGCTCCAGCAGTCAAATTCAGGGGACCCAAGACACCCAGTAC. Protein sequence: CSSSQIQGTQDTQY. Given in full, the CDR3 is CSSSQIQGTQDTQYF.

This clone was seen a single time. Genes and germline are mouse. The CDR3 end lies 1 residue beyond the end of the read and is filled in from the germline J gene. The genes are TRBV13-1 and TRBJ2-4; D is unclear. Trimming removed 2 bases from V and 8 bases from J, with 6 bases in between. Looked up from germline, CDR1 is NSHNY and CDR2 is SYGAGN. CDR3 size: 11 residues. CDR3 protein: CASSDPGTLYF. The sequenced CDR3 bases are TGTGCCAGCAGTGACCCGGGCACCTTGTAC.

Points on this clone: The listed genes are named as in mouse. CDR3 DNA, as far as it was read: TGTGCAAGCAGCTTCGGGAGAGGGGCAGAAACGCTGTAT. Amino acids: CASSFGRGAETLY. The complete CDR3 protein is CASSFGRGAETLYF. V usage is TRBV16 and J usage is TRBJ2-3; D is uncertain. The read halts 1 residue ahead of the CDR3 end, with the missing end drawn from the germline J gene. Trimming pared 3 bases from V and 3 bases from J, leaving 10 bases between. The germline V gene encodes CDR1 SGHSA and CDR2 FRNQAP. The CDR3 loop spans 14 amino acids.

About this clone itself: Mouse germline and gene names are used. Read sequence stops 1 residue before the CDR3 end, and the germline J gene provides the missing end. The V gene is TRBV29, the J gene TRBJ2-7, with 10 bases identical to TRBD1. Trimming cost V 5 bases and J 0 bases; bases outside gene matches: 4. This CDR3 region has 15 residues. CDR1 and CDR2 (germline): MSHET, SYDVDS. The CDR3 DNA, read in part, is TGTGCTAGCAGTCCGCGGACAGGGGGCTCCTATGAACAGTAC. Its protein is CASSPRTGGSYEQY. The whole CDR3 protein reads CASSPRTGGSYEQYF.

Concerning this clone: Each gene name is a mouse one. The CDR3 goes on 1 residue after the read ends, and that part is filled in from the germline J gene. J is TRBJ1-2 and V is TRBV13-2; D unresolved. This CDR3 has 15 amino acids. Per the germline V gene, CDR1 is NNHNN and CDR2 is SYGAGS (reference sequence). Trimming removed 0 bases from V and 0 bases from J, with 9 bases in between. The DNA read from the CDR3 is TGTGCCAGCGGTGATGCTCACATCGCAAACTCCGACTACACC. Protein: CASGDAHIANSDYT. The full CDR3 reads CASGDAHIANSDYTF.

A note on this clone: Germline and genes here are mouse. The sequenced fragment ends 1 residue before the CDR3 boundary, so the rest is inferred from the germline J gene. The V gene is TRBV2, the J gene TRBJ2-3, with TRBD2 as a possible D gene (8 bases). V lost 2 bases and J 0 bases, leaving 12 bases between the germline ends. CDR1 is LGHNA, CDR2 YSYQKL, per germline. The CDR3 runs to 16 residues. CDR3 residues: CASSQQGGASAETLYF. Partial CDR3 DNA: TGTGCCAGCAGCCAACAGGGGGGGGCGAGTGCAGAAACGCTGTAT.

On this clone itself: Mouse germline and gene names are used. The CDR3 end is not reached by the read, which stops 1 residue before it; the germline J gene fills it in. The chain links TRBV1 to TRBJ2-1; 9 nucleotides align to TRBD2. CDR3 length equals 15 residues. V dropped 4 bases and J dropped 0; count of bases not matched to a gene: 1. Germline CDR1 reads NSQYPW; CDR2 reads LRSPGD (reference sequence). This CDR3 reads CTCSGGLGNYAEQFF. The CDR3 bases that were read are TGCACCTGCAGTGGGGGACTGGGTAACTATGCTGAGCAGTTC.

Concerning this clone: Mouse names are used for the genes. The CDR3 end lies 1 residue beyond the end of the read and is filled in from the germline J gene. The rearrangement uses TRBV5 and TRBJ2-3; 7 bases align to TRBD2. The CDR3 length is 15 residues. V shed 2 bases and J 5 bases; nucleotides not matched to a gene: 7. CDR1 LGHNA and CDR2 YNLKQL come from the germline V gene (reference sequence). The covered CDR3 bases are TGTGCCAGCAGCCAAAGGTGGGGGGATGGAGAAACGCTGTAT. It specifies CASSQRWGDGETLY. The whole CDR3 is CASSQRWGDGETLYF.

This clone appeared a few times. The genes are named according to mouse. The CDR3 is cut off 1 residue early in the read; its end comes from the germline J gene. This chain connects TRBV13-1 to TRBJ1-5, with D uncertain. Trimming took 1 base from V and 2 from J, leaving 7 bases between them. Germline CDR1 and CDR2: NSHNY and SYGAGN. The CDR3 consists of 14 residues. The CDR3 reads CASSDKRDNQAPLF. Incomplete CDR3 DNA: TGTGCCAGCAGTGATAAGAGGGACAACCAGGCTCCGCTT.

In this sample, this clone turned up a few times. The genes and germline here are from mouse. The read finishes 1 residue shy of the CDR3 end, and the germline J gene is used to complete it. The chain joins TRBV14 to TRBJ2-7; possible D gene TRBD2, 6 bases. Between the trimmed V and J ends, which lost 2 bases and 6 bases, there was a span of 6 bases. CDR1 and CDR2 (germline): SGHDT, FRDEAV. This CDR3 is built from 11 residues. The CDR3 sequence: CASSLGGEQYF. The covered CDR3 bases are TGTGCCAGCAGTTTGGGGGGTGAACAGTAC.

For this clone: Mouse gene names apply. The CDR3 end falls 1 residue outside the read, so it is completed with the germline J gene. This rearrangement joins TRBV14 to TRBJ1-4, with D maybe TRBD1 (5 bases). The length of the CDR3 is 12 residues. Germline V lookup: CDR1 SGHDT, CDR2 FRDEAV. V lost 5 bases, J lost 7 bases, and 9 bases lay in between. The chain's CDR3 is CASSSGSERLFF. CDR3 bases read: TGTGCCAGCAGCTCAGGGTCCGAAAGATTATTT.

As to this clone: Genes and germline are mouse. The observed sequence ends 1 residue before the CDR3 terminus, with the missing tail filled in from the germline J gene. V gene TRBV2 combines with J gene TRBJ1-3, with D possibly matching TRBD1 (6 bases). Germline values: CDR1 LGHNA, CDR2 YSYQKL. Between the trimmed V and J ends, which lost 2 bases and 0 bases, there was a span of 11 bases. This CDR3 is 16 amino acids long. The sequenced CDR3 bases are TGTGCCAGCAGCCAACCGGGACAAAATTCTGGAAATACGCTCTAT. This encodes CASSQPGQNSGNTLY. The CDR3 in full is CASSQPGQNSGNTLYF.

Regarding this clone: The genes and germline here are from mouse. The read is 1 residue too short to cover the CDR3 end, so that end is filled in from the germline J gene. This rearrangement joins TRBV15 to TRBJ2-7, with 8 bases aligning to TRBD2. The V and J ends lost 3 bases and 5 bases, in that order; junction bases with no gene match: 3. The CDR3 covers 13 residues. Per the germline V gene, CDR1 is SGHND and CDR2 is FRSKSL. CDR3 bases read: TGTGCCAGCAGTTTCGGCTGGGGGGATGAACAGTAC. This gives the protein CASSFGWGDEQY. The complete CDR3 protein is CASSFGWGDEQYF.

A remark on this clone: All gene names here are mouse names. The sequenced fragment ends 1 residue before the CDR3 boundary, so the rest is inferred from the germline J gene. J is TRBJ2-4 and V is TRBV5, with TRBD2 identical over 9 bases. The CDR3 sequence is 15 residues long. Germline V lookup: CDR1 LGHNA, CDR2 YNLKQL (reference sequence). V lost 4 bases to trimming and J lost 4 bases; unmatched junction nucleotides: 6. CDR3 bases read: TGTGCCAGCAGCCTAAGTCGACTGGGGGAAAACACCTTGTAC. This sequence encodes CASSLSRLGENTLY. From start to end, the CDR3 is CASSLSRLGENTLYF.

This clone was seen once. Any gene name here is a mouse gene name. Read data end 1 residue before the CDR3 end; the end is taken from the germline J gene. The gene calls are TRBV2 and TRBJ1-4; 7 positions agree with TRBD1. Germline loops: CDR1 LGHNA, CDR2 YSYQKL. Losses at the gene ends were 3 bases for V and 5 bases for J; bases not matched to a gene: 6. The CDR3 contains 15 residues. Incomplete CDR3 DNA: TGTGCCAGCAGCCAGACAGGGAGTGGGAACGAAAGATTATTT. This codes for CASSQTGSGNERLF. In full, the CDR3 reads CASSQTGSGNERLFF.

This clone came up a few times. The gene names given are mouse names. The DNA ends 1 residue before the CDR3 does, and the rest of the CDR3 is filled in from the germline J gene. The chain has TRBV19 and TRBJ2-7, with D uncertain. The CDR3 loop spans 14 amino acids. The ends were cut back, 2 bases at V and 0 bases at J, with 9 bases in the middle. The germline gives CDR1 FNHDT, CDR2 SITEND (reference sequence). CDR3 residues: CASSIPQISYEQYF. The sequenced CDR3 bases are TGTGCCAGCAGTATCCCACAGATCTCCTATGAACAGTAC.